One and the same sample provided the 20 T cell receptor beta chains below, sequenced in a study of CD4+ T cells in melanoma. Profiled with immunoSEQ multiplex PCR; TCRdb holds only in-frame clones, not every one. The sample shows about 10,000 clones, about 60% of them seen only once. Input material: cells from a culture (not recorded whether cultured in vitro). These receptors were obtained from a human donor with melanoma.

The V and J genes are TRBV5-5 and TRBJ2-7; the match to TRBD1 covers 9 bases. The V segment lost 4 bases and the J segment 12 bases; nucleotides outside the gene matches: 8. Germline assignment: CDR1 SGHKS and CDR2 YYEKEE (reference sequence). This CDR3 has 12 amino acids. CDR3 residues: CASSTETGGPYF. The CDR3 region has the DNA TGTGCCAGCAGCACCGAAACAGGGGGCCCGTACTTC.

The V and J genes are TRBV6-1 and TRBJ2-5, with 8 bases matching TRBD1. This CDR3 has 15 amino acids. V lost 4 bases, J lost 1 base, and 5 bases stayed unmatched. The germline gives CDR1 MNHNS, CDR2 SASEGT. The CDR3 DNA is TGTGCCAGCAGTGTCGGGACAGGCGCCCAAGAGACCCAGTACTTC. Encoded protein: CASSVGTGAQETQYF.

In its sample, this clone was seen a few times. This rearrangement joins TRBV9 to TRBJ1-2; D is unclear. The V end was cut by 2 bases, the J end by 4 bases, with 9 bases between. This CDR3 region has 13 residues. CDR1 is SGDLS and CDR2 is YYNGEE in the germline V gene. CDR3 protein: CASSVAGTYGYTF. The CDR3 nucleotides are TGTGCCAGCAGCGTGGCAGGTACCTATGGCTACACCTTC. Complete variable domain (other parts from reference TRBV9 and TRBJ1-2): DSGVTQTPKHLITATGQRVTLRCSPRSGDLSVYWYQQSLDQGLQFLIQYYNGEERAKGNILERFSAQQFPDLHSELNLSSLELGDSALYFCASSVAGTYGYTFGSGTRLTVV.

V is TRBV15 and J is TRBJ2-5; 9 bases are shared with TRBD1. This CDR3 spans 18 amino acids. From germline, CDR1 is LNHNV and CDR2 YYDKDF (reference sequence). The V gene end was trimmed by 3 bases and the J gene end by 2 bases; junction bases not matched to a gene: 13. The CDR3 DNA reads TGTGCCACCAGCAGTAAGCGGGCCGGGACAGGGTTTCAAGAGACCCAGTACTTC. It is translated as CATSSKRAGTGFQETQYF.

The CDR3 DNA follows: TGCGCCAGCAGCTTGCAACTAGCGTCGGCTACGGGCAATGAGCAGTTCTTC. As protein: CASSLQLASATGNEQFF. The gene calls are TRBV5-1 and TRBJ2-1; 7 bases agree with TRBD2. The germline V gene has CDR1 SGHRS and CDR2 YFSETQ. This CDR3 is built from 17 residues. V gave up 1 base and J gave up 6 bases; unmatched junction bases: 13.

The chain links TRBV6-1 to TRBJ1-1; D is perhaps TRBD1 (5 bases). Germline-derived CDR1 and CDR2 are MNHNS and SASEGT. The CDR3 length is 13 residues. The germline V and J ends were trimmed by 6 bases and 7 bases, with 15 bases remaining between them. CDR3 sequence (DNA): TGTGCCAGCAGCGTACAGGTTAAAGGTGAAGCTTTCTTT. Translation gives CASSVQVKGEAFF.

J is TRBJ2-3 and V is TRBV7-9; D ambiguous. The CDR3 covers 16 residues. The V end lost 4 bases, the J end lost 0 bases, and 14 bases lay between the germline ends. CDR1 and CDR2 (germline): SEHNR, FQNEAQ (reference sequence). The CDR3 protein is CASSSGTEPSTDTQYF. Here the CDR3 DNA reads TGTGCCAGCAGCTCCGGTACAGAACCTAGCACAGATACGCAGTATTTT.

This clone has a handful of counts. This sequence joins TRBV18 and TRBJ1-3, with unresolved D. Trimming left V 3 bases short and J 4 bases short, with 10 bases between. CDR3 length: 14 amino acids. Germline assignment: CDR1 KGHSH and CDR2 LQKENI. This chain's CDR3 is CASSPSPQGNTIYF. The CDR3 DNA sequence: TGTGCCAGCTCACCCTCCCCCCAGGGAAACACCATATATTTT.

This chain connects TRBV2 to TRBJ1-1, with no clear D. Per germline, CDR1 SNHLY and CDR2 FYNNEI. The CDR3 length is 13 residues. V was cut by 2 bases and J by 4 bases, with 8 bases left in between. The CDR3 here is CASSENWGTEAFF. DNA for the CDR3: TGTGCCAGCAGTGAAAATTGGGGCACTGAAGCTTTCTTT.

This clone was observed a handful of times. The CDR3 protein is CAWSGRSRSSYGYTF. The CDR3 coding sequence is TGTGCCTGGAGTGGGAGGAGTCGGTCAAGCTATGGCTACACCTTC. V gene TRBV30 combines with J gene TRBJ1-2; no clear D gene. Trimming removed 1 base from V and 4 bases from J, with 16 bases in between. This CDR3 contains 15 residues. The V gene's germline CDR1 is GTSNPN and CDR2 SVGIG (reference sequence).

This clone is classed as medium-sized. The chain employs TRBV10-2 and TRBJ1-2; 7 bases map to TRBD1. The V gene's germline CDR1 is WSHSY and CDR2 SAAADI. V dropped 4 bases and J dropped 8; count of bases not matched to a gene: 7. This CDR3 region has 13 residues. The chain's CDR3 is CASSVDRAEGYTF. The CDR3 region has the DNA TGCGCCAGCAGTGTAGACAGGGCGGAGGGCTACACCTTC.

A few counts support this clone. In DNA, the CDR3 is TGCGCCAGCAGCGAACAAGTAAACACTGAAGCTTTCTTT. Residues: CASSEQVNTEAFF. The chain uses TRBV10-1 and TRBJ1-1; D uncertain. V was cut by 6 bases and J by 2 bases, with 10 bases left in between. This CDR3 has 13 amino acids. Germline CDR1 is WNHNN and CDR2 is SYGVQD (reference sequence).

This chain connects TRBV6-1 to TRBJ2-1; weak D call: TRBD2 (7 bases). Trimming shortened V by 8 bases and J by 1 base, and 9 bases separated the two germline ends. The CDR3 spans 13 residues. Germline values: CDR1 MNHNS, CDR2 SASEGT. CDR3 sequence reads: CASRGASYNEQFF. CDR3 bases: TGTGCCAGCCGGGGGGCGTCCTACAATGAGCAGTTCTTC.

The chain joins TRBV6-1 to TRBJ2-7; D is unresolved. Germline assignment: CDR1 MNHNS and CDR2 SASEGT. Trimming cost V 6 bases and J 0 bases, with 6 bases left between them. The CDR3 contains 12 residues. This chain's CDR3 is CASRKDSYEQYF. CDR3 in DNA: TGTGCCAGCAGAAAGGACTCCTACGAGCAGTACTTC.

V usage is TRBV7-2 and J usage is TRBJ2-3; D is undetermined. V lost 5 bases and J lost 1, with 10 bases in between. The CDR3 covers 14 residues. Germline V CDR1 and CDR2: SGHTA, FQGNSA. This CDR3 is CASSQVSRTDTQYF. CDR3 nucleotides: TGTGCCAGCAGCCAAGTCTCCCGCACAGATACGCAGTATTTT. The complete variable domain, with remaining parts taken from reference TRBV7-2 and TRBJ2-3, reads GAGVSQSPSNKVTEKGKDVELRCDPISGHTALYWYRQSLGQGLEFLIYFQGNSAPDKSGLPSDRFSAERTGGSVSTLTIQRTQQEDSAVYLCASSQVSRTDTQYFGPGTRLTVL.

This sequence joins TRBV6-5 and TRBJ1-2; TRBD1 might be the D (6 bases). This CDR3 is 14 amino acids long. The germline V gene has CDR1 MNHEY and CDR2 SVGAGI. The V end lost 6 bases, the J end lost 2 bases, and 13 bases lay between the germline ends. CDR3 sequence (DNA): TGTGCCAGCAGGGTCACCGGGGGCAACTATGGCTACACCTTC. Protein: CASRVTGGNYGYTF.

The chain joins TRBV11-2 to TRBJ2-5; 8 bases are a match to TRBD1. The CDR3 runs to 15 residues. Germline CDR1 SGHAT, CDR2 FQNNGV. Trimming took 4 bases from V and 4 from J; bases not matched to a gene: 8. The CDR3 sequence is CASSSDRERRETQYF. The CDR3 DNA reads as TGTGCCAGCAGCTCGGACAGGGAGAGACGAGAGACCCAGTACTTC.

The chain recombines TRBV10-1 with TRBJ1-2, with D possibly TRBD1 on 5 matching bases. Germline assignment: CDR1 WNHNN and CDR2 SYGVQD (reference sequence). The CDR3 contains 13 residues. V was cut by 10 bases and J by 6 bases, with 18 bases left in between. DNA for the CDR3: TGCGCCAACACGGGGAGGGGAGATGATGGCTACACCTTC. This codes for CANTGRGDDGYTF.

This chain links TRBV5-8 with TRBJ1-5; 12 bases align to TRBD1. J gave up 5 bases and V 3 bases, and 6 bases lay outside the gene matches. CDR1 is SGHTS, CDR2 YDEGEE, per germline. The CDR3 consists of 16 residues. The CDR3 DNA is TGTGCCAGCAGCTCGGGGACAGGGGGCGGCGATCAGCCCCAGCATTTT. Its protein product is CASSSGTGGGDQPQHF.

The chain recombines TRBV7-2 with TRBJ2-1; D is possibly TRBD2 (6 bases). The V end was cut by 4 bases, the J end by 6 bases, with 13 bases between. This CDR3 has 14 amino acids. Germline CDR1 reads SGHTA; CDR2 reads FQGNSA. The CDR3 DNA follows: TGTGCCAGCAGCTCCCTTACTAGCCGCAATGAGCAGTTCTTC. Protein product: CASSSLTSRNEQFF.